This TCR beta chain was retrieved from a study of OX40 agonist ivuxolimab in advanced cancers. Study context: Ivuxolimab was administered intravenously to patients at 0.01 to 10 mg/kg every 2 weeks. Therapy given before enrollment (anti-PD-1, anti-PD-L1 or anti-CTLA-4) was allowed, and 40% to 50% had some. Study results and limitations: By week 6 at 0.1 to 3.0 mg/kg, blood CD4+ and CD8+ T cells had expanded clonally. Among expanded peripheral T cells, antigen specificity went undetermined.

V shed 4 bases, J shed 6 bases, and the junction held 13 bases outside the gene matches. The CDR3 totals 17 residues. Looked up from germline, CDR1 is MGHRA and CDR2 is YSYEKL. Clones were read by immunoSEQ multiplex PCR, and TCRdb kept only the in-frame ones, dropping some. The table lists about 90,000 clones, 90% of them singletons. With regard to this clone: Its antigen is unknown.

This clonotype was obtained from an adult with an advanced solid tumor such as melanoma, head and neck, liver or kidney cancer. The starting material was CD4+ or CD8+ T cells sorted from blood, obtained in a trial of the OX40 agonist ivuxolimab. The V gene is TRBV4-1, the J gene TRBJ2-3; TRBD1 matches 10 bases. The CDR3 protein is CASSPRTGTGAGDTQYF. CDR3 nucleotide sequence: TGCGCCAGCAGCCCCCGGACCGGGACAGGGGCGGGGGATACGCAGTATTTT.